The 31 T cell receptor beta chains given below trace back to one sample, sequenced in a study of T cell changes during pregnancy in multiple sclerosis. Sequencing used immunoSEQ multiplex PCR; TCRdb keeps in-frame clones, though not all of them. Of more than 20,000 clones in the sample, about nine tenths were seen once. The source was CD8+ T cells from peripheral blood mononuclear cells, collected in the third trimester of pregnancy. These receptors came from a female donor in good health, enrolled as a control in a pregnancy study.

CDR3 loop: CASSQSGDRVTYGYTF. The DNA for the CDR3 is TGCGCCAGCAGCCAGTCTGGGGACAGGGTGACCTATGGCTACACCTTC. The genes are TRBV4-1 and TRBJ1-2; 9 bases are a match to TRBD1. The CDR3 is 16 residues long. Germline CDR1 is MGHRA and CDR2 is YSYEKL. J was trimmed by 4 bases and V by 3 bases; bases with no gene match: 9.

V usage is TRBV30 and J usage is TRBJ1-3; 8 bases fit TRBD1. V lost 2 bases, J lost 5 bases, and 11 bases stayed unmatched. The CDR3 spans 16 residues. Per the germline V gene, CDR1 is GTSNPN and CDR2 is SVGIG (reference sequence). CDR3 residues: CAWSPPGQGTRNTIYF. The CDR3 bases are TGTGCCTGGAGTCCCCCCGGACAGGGTACAAGAAACACCATATATTTT. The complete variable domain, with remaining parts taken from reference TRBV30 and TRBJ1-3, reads SQTIHQWPATLVQPVGSPLSLECTVEGTSNPNLYWYRQAAGRGLQLLFYSVGIGQISSEVPQNLSASRPQDRQFILSSKKLLLSDSGFYLCAWSPPGQGTRNTIYFGEGSWLTVV.

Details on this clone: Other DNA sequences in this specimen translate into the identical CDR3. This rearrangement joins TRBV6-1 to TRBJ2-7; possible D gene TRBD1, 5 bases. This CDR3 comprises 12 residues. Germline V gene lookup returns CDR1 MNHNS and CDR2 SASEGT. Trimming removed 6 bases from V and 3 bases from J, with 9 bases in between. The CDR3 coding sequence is TGTGCCAGCAGATCTACAGGCTACGAGCAGTACTTC. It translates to CASRSTGYEQYF.

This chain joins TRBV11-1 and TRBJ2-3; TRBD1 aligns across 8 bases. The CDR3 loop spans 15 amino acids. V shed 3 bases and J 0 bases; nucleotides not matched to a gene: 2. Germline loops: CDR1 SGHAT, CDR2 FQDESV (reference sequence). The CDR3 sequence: CASSFGTGSTDTQYF. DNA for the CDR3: TGTGCCAGCAGCTTTGGGACAGGTAGCACAGATACGCAGTATTTT.

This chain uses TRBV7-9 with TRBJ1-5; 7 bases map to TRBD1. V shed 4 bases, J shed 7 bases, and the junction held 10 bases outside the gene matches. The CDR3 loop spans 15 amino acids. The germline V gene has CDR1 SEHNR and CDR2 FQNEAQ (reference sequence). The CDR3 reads CASSSNQGETQPQHF. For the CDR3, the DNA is TGTGCCAGCAGCTCGAATCAGGGGGAGACCCAGCCCCAGCATTTT.

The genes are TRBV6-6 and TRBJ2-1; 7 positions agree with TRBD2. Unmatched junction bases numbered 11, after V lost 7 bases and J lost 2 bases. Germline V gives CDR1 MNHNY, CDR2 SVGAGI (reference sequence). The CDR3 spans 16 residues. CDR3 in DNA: TGTGCCAGCATCCGCTCGGGAGGAACCCCCTACAATGAGCAGTTCTTC. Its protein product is CASIRSGGTPYNEQFF.

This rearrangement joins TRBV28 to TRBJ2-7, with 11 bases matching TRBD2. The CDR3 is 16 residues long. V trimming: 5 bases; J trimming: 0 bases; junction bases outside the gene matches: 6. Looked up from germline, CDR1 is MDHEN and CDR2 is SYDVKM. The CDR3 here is CASSPRLAGSSYEQYF. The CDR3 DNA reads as TGTGCCAGCAGTCCCAGACTAGCGGGGAGCTCCTACGAGCAGTACTTC.

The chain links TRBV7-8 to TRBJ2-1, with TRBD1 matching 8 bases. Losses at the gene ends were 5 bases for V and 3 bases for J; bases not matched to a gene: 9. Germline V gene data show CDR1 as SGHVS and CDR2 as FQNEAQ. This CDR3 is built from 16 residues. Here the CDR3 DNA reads TGTGCCAGCAGCGTCGAACAGGGGGGCTTCTACAATGAGCAGTTCTTC. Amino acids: CASSVEQGGFYNEQFF.

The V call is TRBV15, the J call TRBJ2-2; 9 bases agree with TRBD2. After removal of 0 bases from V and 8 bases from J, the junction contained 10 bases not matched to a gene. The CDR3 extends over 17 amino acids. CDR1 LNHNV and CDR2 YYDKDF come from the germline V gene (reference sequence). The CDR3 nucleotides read TGTGCCACCAGCAGAGATCTGGGGCTAGCGGGGCGGGGGGAGCTGTTTTTT. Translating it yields CATSRDLGLAGRGELFF.

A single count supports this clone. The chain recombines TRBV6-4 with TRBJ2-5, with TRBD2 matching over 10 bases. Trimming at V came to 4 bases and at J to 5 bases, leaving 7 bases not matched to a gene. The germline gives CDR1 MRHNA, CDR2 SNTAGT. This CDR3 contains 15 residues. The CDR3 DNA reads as TGTGCCAGCAGTGCGGCTAGCGGGAGCTCTGAGACCCAGTACTTC. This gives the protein CASSAASGSSETQYF.

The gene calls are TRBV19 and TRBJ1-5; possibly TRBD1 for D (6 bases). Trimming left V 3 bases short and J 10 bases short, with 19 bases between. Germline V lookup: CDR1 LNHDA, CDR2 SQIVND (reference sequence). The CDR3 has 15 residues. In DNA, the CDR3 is TGTGCCAGTAGTATTGGGACACGTGCTCTTCTTCCCCAGCATTTT. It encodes CASSIGTRALLPQHF.

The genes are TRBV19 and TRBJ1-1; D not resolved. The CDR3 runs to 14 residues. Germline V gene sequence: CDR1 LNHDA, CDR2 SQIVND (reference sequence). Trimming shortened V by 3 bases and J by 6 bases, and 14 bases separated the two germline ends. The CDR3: CASSMGVSVSEAFF. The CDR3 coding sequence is TGTGCCAGTAGTATGGGCGTATCGGTGTCTGAAGCTTTCTTT.

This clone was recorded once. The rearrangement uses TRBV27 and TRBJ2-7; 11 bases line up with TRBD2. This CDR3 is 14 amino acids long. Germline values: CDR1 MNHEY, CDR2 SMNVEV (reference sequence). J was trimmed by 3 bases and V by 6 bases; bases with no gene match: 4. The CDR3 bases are TGTGCCAGCAGGGTGACTAGCGGGATCTACGAGCAGTACTTC. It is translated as CASRVTSGIYEQYF.

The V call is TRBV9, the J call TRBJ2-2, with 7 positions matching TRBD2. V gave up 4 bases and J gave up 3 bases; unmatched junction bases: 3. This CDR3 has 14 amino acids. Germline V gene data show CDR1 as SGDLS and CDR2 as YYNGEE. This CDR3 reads CASSLRGDTGELFF. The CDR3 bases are TGTGCCAGCAGCTTACGGGGGGACACCGGGGAGCTGTTTTTT.

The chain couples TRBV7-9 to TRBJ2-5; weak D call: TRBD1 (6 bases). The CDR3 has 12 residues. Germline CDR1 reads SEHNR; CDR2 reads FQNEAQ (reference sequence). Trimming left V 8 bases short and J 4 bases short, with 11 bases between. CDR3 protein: CASGQGGETQYF. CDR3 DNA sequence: TGTGCCAGCGGACAAGGGGGAGAGACCCAGTACTTC.

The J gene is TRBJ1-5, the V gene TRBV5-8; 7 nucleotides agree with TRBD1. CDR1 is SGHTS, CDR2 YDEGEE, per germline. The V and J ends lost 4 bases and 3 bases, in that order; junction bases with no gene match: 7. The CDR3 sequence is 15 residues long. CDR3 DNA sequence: TGTGCCAGCAGCCGAGAGGACAGGATCAATCAGCCCCAGCATTTT. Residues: CASSREDRINQPQHF.

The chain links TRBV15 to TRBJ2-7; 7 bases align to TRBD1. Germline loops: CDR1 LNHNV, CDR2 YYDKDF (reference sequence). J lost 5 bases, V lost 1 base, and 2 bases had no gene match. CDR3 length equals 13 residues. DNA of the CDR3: TGTGCCACCAGCAGAGGACAGGGCCACGAGCAGTACTTC. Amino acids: CATSRGQGHEQYF.

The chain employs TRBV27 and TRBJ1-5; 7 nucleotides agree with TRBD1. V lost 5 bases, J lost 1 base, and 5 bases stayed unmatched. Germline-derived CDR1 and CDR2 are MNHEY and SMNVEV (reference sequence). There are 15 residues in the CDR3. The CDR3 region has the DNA TGTGCCAGCAGTCCAGGGGGACCCAGCAATCAGCCCCAGCATTTT. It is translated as CASSPGGPSNQPQHF.

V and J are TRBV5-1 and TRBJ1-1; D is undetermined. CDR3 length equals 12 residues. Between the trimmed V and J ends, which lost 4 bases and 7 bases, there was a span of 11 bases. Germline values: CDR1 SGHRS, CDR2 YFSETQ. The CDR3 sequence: CASSLGGLEAFF. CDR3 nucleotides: TGCGCCAGCAGCCTGGGAGGTCTTGAAGCTTTCTTT.

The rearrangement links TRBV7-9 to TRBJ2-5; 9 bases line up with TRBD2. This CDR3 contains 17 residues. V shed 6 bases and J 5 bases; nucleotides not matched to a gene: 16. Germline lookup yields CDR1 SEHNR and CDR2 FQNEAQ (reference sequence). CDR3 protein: CASSPKGPSGTRETQYF. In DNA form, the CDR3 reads TGTGCCAGCAGTCCTAAGGGTCCTAGCGGGACAAGGGAGACCCAGTACTTC. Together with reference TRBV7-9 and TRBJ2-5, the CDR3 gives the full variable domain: DTGVSQNPRHKITKRGQNVTFRCDPISEHNRLYWYRQTLGQGPEFLTYFQNEAQLEKSRLLSDRFSAERPKGSFSTLEIQRTEQGDSAMYLCASSPKGPSGTRETQYFGPGTRLLVL.

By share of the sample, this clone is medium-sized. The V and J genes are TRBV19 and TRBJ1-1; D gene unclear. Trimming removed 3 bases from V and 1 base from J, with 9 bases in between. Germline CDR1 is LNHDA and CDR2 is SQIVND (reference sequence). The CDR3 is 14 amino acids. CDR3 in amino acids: CASSIVAGNTEAFF. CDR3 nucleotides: TGTGCCAGTAGTATTGTAGCCGGGAACACTGAAGCTTTCTTT.

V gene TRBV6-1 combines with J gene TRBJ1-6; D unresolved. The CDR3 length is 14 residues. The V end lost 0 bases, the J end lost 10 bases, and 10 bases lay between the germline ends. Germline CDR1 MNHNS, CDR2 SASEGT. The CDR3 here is CASSEASELSPLHF. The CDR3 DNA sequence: TGTGCCAGCAGTGAAGCGTCTGAGTTGTCACCCCTCCACTTT.

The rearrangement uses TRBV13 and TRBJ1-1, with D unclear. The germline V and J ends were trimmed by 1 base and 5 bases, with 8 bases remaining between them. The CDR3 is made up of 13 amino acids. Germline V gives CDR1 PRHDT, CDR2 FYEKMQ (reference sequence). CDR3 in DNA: TGTGCCAGCAGCTTAGCACGGTGGACTGAAGCTTTCTTT. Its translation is CASSLARWTEAFF.

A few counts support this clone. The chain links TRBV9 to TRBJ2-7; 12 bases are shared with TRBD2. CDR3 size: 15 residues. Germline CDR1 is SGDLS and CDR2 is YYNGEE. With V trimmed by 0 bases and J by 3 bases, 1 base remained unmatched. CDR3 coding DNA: TGTGCCAGCAGCGTAGGGACTAGCGGGGACTACGAGCAGTACTTC. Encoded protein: CASSVGTSGDYEQYF.

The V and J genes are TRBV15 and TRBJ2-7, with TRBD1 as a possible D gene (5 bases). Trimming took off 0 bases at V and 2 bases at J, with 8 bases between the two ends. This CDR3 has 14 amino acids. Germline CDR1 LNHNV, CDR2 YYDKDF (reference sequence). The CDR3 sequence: CATSRDRETYEQYF. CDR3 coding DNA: TGTGCCACCAGCAGAGACAGGGAAACCTACGAGCAGTACTTC.

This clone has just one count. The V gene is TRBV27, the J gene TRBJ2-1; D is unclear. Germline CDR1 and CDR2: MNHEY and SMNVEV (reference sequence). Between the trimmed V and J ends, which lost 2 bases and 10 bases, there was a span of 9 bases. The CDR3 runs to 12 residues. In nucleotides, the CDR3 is TGTGCCAGCAGTTTAACTGGCGGAGAGCAGTTCTTC. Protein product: CASSLTGGEQFF.

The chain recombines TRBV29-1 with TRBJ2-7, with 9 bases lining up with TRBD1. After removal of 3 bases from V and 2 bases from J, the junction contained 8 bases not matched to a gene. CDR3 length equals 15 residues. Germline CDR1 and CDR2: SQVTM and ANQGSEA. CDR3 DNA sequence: TGCAGCGTTGAGGGGGACAGGGAGGCCCCCTACGAGCAGTACTTC. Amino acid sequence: CSVEGDREAPYEQYF.

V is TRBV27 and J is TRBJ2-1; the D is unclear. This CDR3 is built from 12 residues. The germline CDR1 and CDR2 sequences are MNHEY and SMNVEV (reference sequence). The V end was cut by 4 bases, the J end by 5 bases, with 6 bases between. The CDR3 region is CASSYRDNEQFF. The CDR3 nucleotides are TGTGCCAGCAGTTACAGAGACAATGAGCAGTTCTTC.

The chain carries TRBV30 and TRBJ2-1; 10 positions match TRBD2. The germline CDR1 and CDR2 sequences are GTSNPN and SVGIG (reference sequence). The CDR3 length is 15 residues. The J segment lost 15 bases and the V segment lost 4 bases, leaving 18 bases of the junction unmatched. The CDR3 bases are TGTGCCTGGATTACAAACGACCCCACTAGCGGGGTGTCGTTCTTC. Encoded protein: CAWITNDPTSGVSFF.

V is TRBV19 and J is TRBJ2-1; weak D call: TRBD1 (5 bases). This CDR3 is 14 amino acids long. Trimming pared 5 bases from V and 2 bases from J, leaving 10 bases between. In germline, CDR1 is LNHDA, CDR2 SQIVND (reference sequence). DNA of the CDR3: TGTGCCAGTAGTCTCGACAGTGCCTACAATGAGCAGTTCTTC. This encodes CASSLDSAYNEQFF.

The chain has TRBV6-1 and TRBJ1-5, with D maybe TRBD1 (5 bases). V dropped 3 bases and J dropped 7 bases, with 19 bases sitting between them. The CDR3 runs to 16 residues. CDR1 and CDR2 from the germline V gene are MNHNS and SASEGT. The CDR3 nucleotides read TGTGCCAGCAGTGATTCTGTCAGGGAATTTGTCCAGCCCCAGCATTTT. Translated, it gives CASSDSVREFVQPQHF.